This passage covers 21 T cell receptor beta chains from one sample sequenced in a study of shared clonotypes between healthy human individuals. Sequencing used immunoSEQ multiplex PCR; TCRdb keeps in-frame clones, though not all of them. The table records about 1.5 million clones, around 98% of them present only once. Material for sequencing was naive CD4+ T cells sorted from blood. As to subset: CD45RA+ positively selected. Receptors were obtained from a man in his thirties or forties in good health.

This sequence joins TRBV11-2 and TRBJ2-7; 7 bases line up with TRBD1. Germline CDR1 SGHAT, CDR2 FQNNGV. The CDR3 totals 13 residues. V was clipped by 6 bases and J by 5 bases; unmatched bases: 7. This CDR3 is CASRMTGYHEQYF. CDR3 nucleotide sequence: TGTGCCAGCAGAATGACAGGGTATCACGAGCAGTACTTC.

This sequence joins TRBV9 and TRBJ2-1; 9 bases line up with TRBD2. V lost 3 bases and J lost 14; bases outside the gene matches: 18. The germline CDR1 and CDR2 sequences are SGDLS and YYNGEE. The CDR3 is made up of 16 amino acids. The CDR3 DNA reads TGTGCCAGCAGCGCCTACCCCCCTCTCGGCCCTAGCGGGGAGTTCTTC. Translated: CASSAYPPLGPSGEFF.

The V gene is TRBV9, the J gene TRBJ2-1, with D uncertain. Per the germline V gene, CDR1 is SGDLS and CDR2 is YYNGEE. V shed 0 bases and J shed 1 base, with 11 bases lying between them. This CDR3 has 16 residues. The CDR3 sequence: CASSVGRGRSYNEQFF. CDR3 sequence (DNA): TGTGCCAGCAGCGTAGGTCGCGGCCGTTCCTACAATGAGCAGTTCTTC. Using reference TRBV9 and TRBJ2-1 for the parts outside the CDR3, the full variable domain is DSGVTQTPKHLITATGQRVTLRCSPRSGDLSVYWYQQSLDQGLQFLIQYYNGEERAKGNILERFSAQQFPDLHSELNLSSLELGDSALYFCASSVGRGRSYNEQFFGPGTRLTVL.

With regard to this clone: The sample contains more than one DNA sequence encoding this CDR3. The rearrangement uses TRBV28 and TRBJ1-5; tentatively, D is TRBD1 (6 bases). Trimming removed 8 bases from V and 2 bases from J, with 10 bases in between. The CDR3 runs to 13 residues. CDR1 and CDR2 (germline): MDHEN, SYDVKM. The CDR3: CASRGGGNQPQHF. Here the CDR3 DNA reads TGTGCCAGCCGAGGGGGTGGCAATCAGCCCCAGCATTTT.

The chain couples TRBV18 to TRBJ2-5; D unclear. Trimming took off 4 bases at V and 3 bases at J, with 6 bases between the two ends. CDR3 size: 12 residues. The germline V gene encodes CDR1 KGHSH and CDR2 LQKENI. The CDR3 is CASSLLKETQYF. The CDR3 DNA is TGTGCCAGCTCACTCTTAAAAGAGACCCAGTACTTC. The whole variable domain, remainder taken from reference TRBV18 and TRBJ2-5, is NAGVMQNPRHLVRRRGQEARLRCSPMKGHSHVYWYRQLPEEGLKFMVYLQKENIIDESGMPKERFSAEFPKEGPSILRIQQVVRGDSAAYFCASSLLKETQYFGPGTRLLVL.

This chain joins TRBV30 and TRBJ2-7; tentative D call: TRBD1 (7 bases). From germline, CDR1 is GTSNPN and CDR2 SVGIG (reference sequence). The CDR3 is made up of 16 amino acids. V was pared by 2 bases and J by 2 bases, with 19 bases between. CDR3 residues: CAWSSSLRGVPYEQYF. The CDR3 DNA reads as TGTGCCTGGAGTTCGTCCCTCAGGGGGGTGCCCTACGAGCAGTACTTC. The variable domain in full, completed from reference TRBV30 and TRBJ2-7, reads SQTIHQWPATLVQPVGSPLSLECTVEGTSNPNLYWYRQAAGRGLQLLFYSVGIGQISSEVPQNLSASRPQDRQFILSSKKLLLSDSGFYLCAWSSSLRGVPYEQYFGPGTRLTVT.

The chain is built from TRBV5-1 and TRBJ2-3; 16 bases map to TRBD2. Unmatched junction bases numbered 20, after V lost 4 bases and J lost 0 bases. There are 23 residues in the CDR3. Germline CDR1 SGHRS, CDR2 YFSETQ. The CDR3 loop is CASSPLHRGTSGRERWSTDTQYF. The CDR3 coding sequence is TGCGCCAGCAGCCCGCTCCACAGGGGGACTAGCGGGAGGGAAAGGTGGAGCACAGATACGCAGTATTTT.

This chain uses TRBV5-4 with TRBJ2-2; TRBD1 matches 8 bases. Looked up from germline, CDR1 is SGHNT and CDR2 is YYREEE (reference sequence). The CDR3 runs to 15 residues. The V segment lost 0 bases and the J segment 8 bases; nucleotides outside the gene matches: 6. This CDR3 reads CASSLVQGVGGELFF. As DNA, the CDR3 is TGTGCCAGCAGCTTGGTACAGGGGGTTGGAGGGGAGCTGTTTTTT.

This clone was counted a single time. The V and J genes are TRBV5-1 and TRBJ2-1; D remains ambiguous. The CDR3 contains 15 residues. CDR1 is SGHRS, CDR2 YFSETQ, per germline. The V end was cut by 0 bases, the J end by 2 bases, with 9 bases between. CDR3 region: CASSLEDTPYNEQFF. The CDR3 bases are TGCGCCAGCAGCTTGGAGGATACTCCCTACAATGAGCAGTTCTTC.

The chain links TRBV2 to TRBJ1-1; 9 bases line up with TRBD1. CDR3 length equals 14 residues. Germline values: CDR1 SNHLY, CDR2 FYNNEI. V lost 6 bases to trimming and J lost 1 base; unmatched junction nucleotides: 3. The CDR3 DNA reads as TGTGCCAGCAGGAACAGGGGGCAGAACACTGAAGCTTTCTTT. Translation gives CASRNRGQNTEAFF.

This rearrangement joins TRBV4-3 to TRBJ2-2; D is undetermined. Germline CDR1 reads LGHNA; CDR2 reads YSLEER. Trimming pared 0 bases from V and 4 bases from J, leaving 6 bases between. CDR3 length equals 14 residues. CDR3 region: CASSQDRFTGELFF. The CDR3, as DNA: TGCGCCAGCAGCCAAGATAGATTCACCGGGGAGCTGTTTTTT.

V is TRBV28 and J is TRBJ1-5, with D maybe TRBD1 (5 bases). Trimming took off 7 bases at V and 5 bases at J, with 30 bases between the two ends. The CDR3 is 19 residues long. Germline V CDR1 and CDR2: MDHEN, SYDVKM. As DNA, the CDR3 is TGTGCCAGCACCGAGCTATTGGGGGGGATCGTTCTAAAAGATCAGCCCCAGCATTTT. Amino acid sequence: CASTELLGGIVLKDQPQHF.

J is TRBJ1-4 and V is TRBV18; TRBD1 agrees at 8 bases. The CDR3 runs to 16 residues. Germline CDR1 and CDR2: KGHSH and LQKENI. V was pared by 3 bases and J by 8 bases, with 11 bases of the junction left unmatched. Here the CDR3 DNA reads TGTGCCAGCTCACCCCAAGGACAGGGCCTGTACGAAAAACTGTTTTTT. It specifies CASSPQGQGLYEKLFF. The whole variable domain, filled in from reference TRBV18 and TRBJ1-4, reads NAGVMQNPRHLVRRRGQEARLRCSPMKGHSHVYWYRQLPEEGLKFMVYLQKENIIDESGMPKERFSAEFPKEGPSILRIQQVVRGDSAAYFCASSPQGQGLYEKLFFGSGTQLSVL.

The chain joins TRBV2 to TRBJ2-5; possibly TRBD1 for D (5 bases). V lost 6 bases and J 5 bases, leaving 10 bases between the germline ends. The CDR3 runs to 12 residues. Germline assignment: CDR1 SNHLY and CDR2 FYNNEI. This CDR3 reads CASSRVDETQYF. The CDR3 coding sequence is TGTGCCAGCAGCAGGGTCGACGAGACCCAGTACTTC.

The chain couples TRBV18 to TRBJ2-7, with D possibly matching TRBD2 (6 bases). With 5 bases removed from V and 3 bases from J, the gap between germline ends came to 11 bases. This CDR3 contains 13 residues. Germline V gene data show CDR1 as KGHSH and CDR2 as LQKENI. Here the CDR3 DNA reads TGTGCCAGCTCAGCGGGACCGAGCTACGAGCAGTACTTC. Its protein is CASSAGPSYEQYF.

The genes are TRBV5-1 and TRBJ1-1; the match to TRBD1 covers 7 bases. V dropped 5 bases and J dropped 10; count of bases not matched to a gene: 17. The CDR3 contains 15 residues. The germline CDR1 and CDR2 sequences are SGHRS and YFSETQ. CDR3 nucleotides: TGCGCCAGCAGTTCGCGACAGGGCCGTTACGTGAGAGCTTTCTTT. Translating it yields CASSSRQGRYVRAFF.

This clone appeared a single time. This chain connects TRBV5-8 to TRBJ2-3; no firm D call. This CDR3 is built from 14 residues. Germline V lookup: CDR1 SGHTS, CDR2 YDEGEE. Trimming pared 4 bases from V and 2 bases from J, leaving 11 bases between. Here the CDR3 DNA reads TGTGCCAGCAGCCCCGGGCCCTACACAGATACGCAGTATTTT. Protein product: CASSPGPYTDTQYF.

This clone has a single count. The chain employs TRBV9 and TRBJ2-1; 7 bases match TRBD1. Germline V gene lookup returns CDR1 SGDLS and CDR2 YYNGEE. Unmatched junction bases numbered 11, after V lost 4 bases and J lost 13 bases. This CDR3 spans 13 amino acids. The CDR3 coding sequence is TGTGCCAGCAGCAACTACCTCGGGGACAGTCAGTTCTTC. This translates into CASSNYLGDSQFF.

CDR3 DNA: TGTGCCAGCAGCTTATTTTCACCCTCCTACAATGAGCAGTTCTTC. Translated: CASSLFSPSYNEQFF. The gene calls are TRBV5-4 and TRBJ2-1; D ambiguous. CDR3 length: 15 residues. Germline V gives CDR1 SGHNT, CDR2 YYREEE (reference sequence). Trimming took 2 bases from V and 0 from J, leaving 9 bases between them.

This rearrangement joins TRBV7-2 to TRBJ2-1, with 10 bases that match TRBD2. This CDR3 spans 15 amino acids. V trimming: 5 bases; J trimming: 3 bases; junction bases outside the gene matches: 4. Germline CDR1 reads SGHTA; CDR2 reads FQGNSA. CDR3 residues: CASSRGLADYNEQFF. The CDR3 DNA reads as TGTGCCAGCAGCCGCGGACTAGCGGACTACAATGAGCAGTTCTTC.

The chain couples TRBV11-3 to TRBJ2-5; possibly TRBD2 for D (6 bases). Deletions cut 0 bases from V and 5 bases from J, with 7 bases between. The CDR3 is 13 amino acids. Germline V gene sequence: CDR1 SGHNT, CDR2 YENEEA. The CDR3 DNA is TGTGCCAGCAGCTTAGAAGGAGGGGAGACCCAGTACTTC. Translation: CASSLEGGETQYF.